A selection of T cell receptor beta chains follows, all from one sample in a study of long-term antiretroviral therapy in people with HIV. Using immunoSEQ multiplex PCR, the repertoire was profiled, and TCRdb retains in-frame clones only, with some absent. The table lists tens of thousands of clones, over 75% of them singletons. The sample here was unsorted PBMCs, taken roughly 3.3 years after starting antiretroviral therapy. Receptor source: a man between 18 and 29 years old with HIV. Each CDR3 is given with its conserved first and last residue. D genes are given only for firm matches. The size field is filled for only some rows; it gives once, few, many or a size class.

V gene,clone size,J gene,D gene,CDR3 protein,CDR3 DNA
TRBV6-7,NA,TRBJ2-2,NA,CASSYPLGPGELFF,TGTGCCAGCAGTTACCCCCTGGGGCCCGGGGAGCTGTTTTTT
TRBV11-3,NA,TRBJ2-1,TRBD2,CASKLSGSYNEQFF,TGTGCCAGCAAACTTAGCGGGAGCTACAATGAGCAGTTCTTC
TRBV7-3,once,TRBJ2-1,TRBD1,CASSLPRDSNNEQFF,TGTGCCAGCAGCTTACCCCGGGACAGTAACAATGAGCAGTTCTTC
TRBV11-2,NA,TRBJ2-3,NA,CASSLGGGTQYF,TGTGCCAGCAGCTTAGGCGGTGGTACGCAGTATTTT
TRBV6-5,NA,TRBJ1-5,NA,CASSYYDTGQPQHF,TGTGCCAGCAGTTACTATGACACAGGACAGCCCCAGCATTTT
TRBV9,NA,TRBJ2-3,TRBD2,CASSTGTSTVTDTQYF,TGTGCCAGCAGCACCGGGACTAGCACCGTGACAGATACGCAGTATTTT
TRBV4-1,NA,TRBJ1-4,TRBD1,CASSQFLDRGRSTNEKLFF,TGCGCCAGCAGCCAGTTTCTGGACAGGGGGCGTTCAACTAATGAAAAACTGTTTTTT
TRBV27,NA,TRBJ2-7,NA,CASSLSGGREHEQYF,TGTGCCAGCAGTTTATCCGGCGGGCGTGAGCACGAGCAGTACTTC
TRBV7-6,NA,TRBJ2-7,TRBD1,CASSFEDRSGYEQYF,TGTGCCAGCAGCTTCGAGGACAGGAGTGGGTACGAGCAGTACTTC
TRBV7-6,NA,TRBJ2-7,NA,CASSQGMGYEQYF,TGTGCCAGCAGCCAGGGAATGGGCTACGAGCAGTACTTC
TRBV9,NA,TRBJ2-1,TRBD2,CASSVISGPYNEQFF,TGTGCCAGCAGCGTTATTAGCGGGCCCTACAATGAGCAGTTCTTC
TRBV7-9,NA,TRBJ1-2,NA,CASSLAGHGGNYGYTF,TGTGCCAGCAGCTTAGCAGGACATGGCGGTAACTATGGCTACACCTTC
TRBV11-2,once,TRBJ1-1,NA,CASRSDGGKEAFF,TGTGCCAGCAGGTCCGATGGAGGAAAAGAAGCTTTCTTT
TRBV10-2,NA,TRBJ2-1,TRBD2,CASSDLLAGGPGGYNEQFF,TGCGCCAGCAGTGATTTACTAGCGGGGGGGCCAGGGGGCTACAATGAGCAGTTCTTC